The source of this T cell receptor (beta chain) is a study of CXCR3-negative and CXCR3-positive naive CD8 T cells. Germline V gene data show CDR1 as LNHDA and CDR2 as SQIVND (reference sequence). This CDR3 has 13 amino acids. The authors made the TRB cDNA libraries by 5' RACE using UMI labels. For each CDR3 protein, TCRdb gives one entry from its re-call of the 5' RACE reads, without DNA. The sample totals around 63,000 distinct CDR3 sequences. Study-wide results and limits: Comparably high diversity was seen in both naive subsets, and much lower diversity in memory CD8+ cells. Naive CXCR3-positive cells had TRB CDR3s more hydrophobic than those of CXCR3-negative naive cells. The naive subsets expressed comparable surface CD5, and the authors inferred TCR strength from TRB CDR3 properties.

With respect to this clonotype: What it binds is not known.

Approximately 320,000 cells per CD8+ T cell subset were flow-sorted in triplicate. CD45RO-CCR7+CD27+CD95- defined naive CD8+ T cells. The chain carries TRBV19 and TRBJ2-1; TCRdb designates TRBD1, a call that cannot be tested without DNA. Sample: naive CXCR3+ CD8+ T cells from blood. As to subset: CD45RO-CCR7+CD27+CD95- naive CD8+ T cells expressing CXCR3 (TNR3+). The source of this sequence is a human donor in good health. Some clones in this sample may be carry-over from other donors' samples. The CDR3 here is CASTWDEGNEQFF.